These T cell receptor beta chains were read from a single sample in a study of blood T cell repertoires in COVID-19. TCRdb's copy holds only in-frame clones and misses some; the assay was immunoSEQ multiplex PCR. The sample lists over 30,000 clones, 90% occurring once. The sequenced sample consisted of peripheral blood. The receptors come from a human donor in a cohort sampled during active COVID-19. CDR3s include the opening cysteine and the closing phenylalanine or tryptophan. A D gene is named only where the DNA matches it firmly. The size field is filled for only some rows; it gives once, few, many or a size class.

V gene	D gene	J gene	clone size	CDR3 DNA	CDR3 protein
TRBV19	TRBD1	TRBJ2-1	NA	TGTGCCAGTAGGGGAGGACAGGGATCGTACAATGAGCAGTTCTTC	CASRGGQGSYNEQFF
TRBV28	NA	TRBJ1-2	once	TGTGCCAGCAGTTTATCGGTCGGGGGTTCCTATGGCTACACCTTC	CASSLSVGGSYGYTF
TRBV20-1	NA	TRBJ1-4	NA	TGCAGTGCTAGTAACGTGGGGGCGGTGGTGAATGAAAAACTGTTTTTT	CSASNVGAVVNEKLFF
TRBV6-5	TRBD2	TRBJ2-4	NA	TGTGCCAGCAGTTCGCCCCTAGCGGGACCCAACATTCAGTACTTC	CASSSPLAGPNIQYF
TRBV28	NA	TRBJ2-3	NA	TGTGCCACCAATCCCGCGGGGATGGAGAGCACAGATACGCAGTATTTT	CATNPAGMESTDTQYF
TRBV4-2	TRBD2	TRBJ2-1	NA	TGTGCCAGCAGCCAAGGAGTTCTAGCGGGAGATCCTGAGCAGTTCTTC	CASSQGVLAGDPEQFF
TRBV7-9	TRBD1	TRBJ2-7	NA	TGTGCCAGCAGCCCCTGGACAGGTGGGATCCTACGGCAGTACTTC	CASSPWTGGILRQYF
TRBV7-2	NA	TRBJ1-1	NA	TGTGCCAGCAGCTTAGAGAGGGGAGGGAACACTGAAGCTTTCTTT	CASSLERGGNTEAFF
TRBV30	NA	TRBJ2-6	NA	TGTGCCTGGAGAACAGCGGAGAGCTCTGGGGCCAACGTCCTGACTTTC	CAWRTAESSGANVLTF
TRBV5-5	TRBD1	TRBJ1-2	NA	TGTGCCAGCAGCTTGTTACAGGGGGTTAGGACTAACTATGGCTACACCTTC	CASSLLQGVRTNYGYTF
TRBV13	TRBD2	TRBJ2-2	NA	TGTGCCAGCAGCTCTACCCGGACTAGCGGGATAAACACCGGGGAGCTGTTTTTT	CASSSTRTSGINTGELFF
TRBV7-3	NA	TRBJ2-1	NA	TGTGCCAGCAGCCTTGACGCTAGCTCCTACAATGAGCAGTTCTTC	CASSLDASSYNEQFF
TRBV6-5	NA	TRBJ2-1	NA	TGTGCCAGCAGTCGCCGGGACTTGTCGTCCAATGAGCAGTTCTTC	CASSRRDLSSNEQFF
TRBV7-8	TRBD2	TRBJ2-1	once	TGTGCCAGCAGCCTTTGGGAGTCCGGACTAGCGGGTAATGAGCAGTTCTTC	CASSLWESGLAGNEQFF
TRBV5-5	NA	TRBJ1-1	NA	TGTGCCAGCAGACGCGAGACAAGCATGAACACTGAAGCTTTCTTT	CASRRETSMNTEAFF
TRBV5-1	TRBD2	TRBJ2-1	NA	TGCGCCAGCAGCACACTAGCGGGGAGCTCCTACAATGAGCAGTTCTTC	CASSTLAGSSYNEQFF
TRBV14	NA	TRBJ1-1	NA	TGTGCCAGCAGCCAAGATGGCCACACTGAAGCTTTCTTT	CASSQDGHTEAFF